This T cell receptor beta chain was recovered during a study of blood T cell repertoires in COVID-19. TCRdb keeps only in-frame clones here, not all; method: immunoSEQ multiplex PCR. The table shows 27,000 or so clones, with approximately 80% occurring only once. The trim removed 6 bases at V and 3 bases at J, leaving 14 bases unmatched. Germline V gene sequence: CDR1 SQVTM, CDR2 ANQGSEA. The CDR3 covers 19 residues. The receptor comes from a man older than 75 with active or convalescent COVID-19. The sequenced sample was peripheral blood. The rearrangement uses TRBV29-1 and TRBJ2-2, with 15 positions matching TRBD2. The chain's CDR3 is CSVPTLGLAGGPDTGELFF. DNA of the CDR3: TGCAGCGTCCCCACACTGGGACTAGCGGGGGGTCCAGACACCGGGGAGCTGTTTTTT.